What follows are 10 T cell receptor beta chains derived from one specimen sequenced in a study of multiple sclerosis patients with progressive multifocal leukoencephalopathy. TCRdb keeps only in-frame clones here, not all; method: immunoSEQ multiplex PCR. Among 29,000 or so clones listed, around nine tenths were seen once. Time point: more than 5 months of natalizumab therapy. Sequencing used PBMCs, obtained from a patient treated with natalizumab. All receptors derive from a human donor with multiple sclerosis.

DNA of the CDR3: TGTGCCAGCAGCAAAGCGGGCGAGTACAATGAGCAGTTCTTC. Translating it yields CASSKAGEYNEQFF. The rearrangement joins TRBV21-1 to TRBJ2-1; TRBD1, the table's D call, was not compared with the DNA. TRBV21-1 counts as a pseudogene. The CDR3 spans 14 residues.

The chain links TRBV2 to TRBJ2-7; D is ambiguous. The germline gives CDR1 SNHLY, CDR2 FYNNEI. The CDR3 length is 11 residues. V shed 7 bases and J shed 10 bases, with 14 bases lying between them. CDR3: CASIDSLHQYF. Written as DNA, the CDR3 is TGTGCCAGCATAGACTCGCTCCACCAGTACTTC. The full variable domain, its missing parts supplied by reference TRBV2 and TRBJ2-7, is EPEVTQTPSHQVTQMGQEVILRCVPISNHLYFYWYRQILGQKVEFLVSFYNNEISEKSEIFDDQFSVERPDGSNFTLKIRSTKLEDSAMYFCASIDSLHQYFGPGTRLTVT.

The chain is built from TRBV7-2 and TRBJ2-1, with 12 positions matching TRBD2. Germline V gene data show CDR1 as SGHTA and CDR2 as FQGNSA. V gave up 5 bases and J gave up 12 bases; unmatched junction bases: 17. The CDR3 has 17 amino acids. Here the CDR3 DNA reads TGTGCCAGCAGCCGAGACAGGACTAGCGGGAACTCCGATGGGCAGTTCTTC. It is translated as CASSRDRTSGNSDGQFF.

The CDR3 DNA follows: TGTGCCAGCAGCTTAGTCCGAGGACAGGGCGAAGCTTTCTTT. As protein: CASSLVRGQGEAFF. The chain couples TRBV7-2 to TRBJ1-1; 8 nucleotides line up with TRBD1. Trimming cost V 1 base and J 8 bases; bases outside gene matches: 6. From germline, CDR1 is SGHTA and CDR2 FQGNSA. This CDR3 has 14 residues.

The chain joins TRBV5-8 to TRBJ2-1; TRBD2 matches at 9 bases. CDR1 and CDR2 from the germline V gene are SGHTS and YDEGEE. V lost 4 bases, J lost 4 bases, and 9 bases stayed unmatched. This CDR3 comprises 16 residues. The CDR3 coding sequence is TGTGCCAGCAGCCTGACTAGCGGTGGTGGGTACAATGAGCAGTTCTTC. This encodes CASSLTSGGGYNEQFF.

This chain connects TRBV5-5 to TRBJ2-2, with 7 positions matching TRBD2. The CDR3 spans 15 residues. V shed 4 bases and J 1 base; nucleotides not matched to a gene: 4. Germline V gene sequence: CDR1 SGHKS, CDR2 YYEKEE (reference sequence). The CDR3 DNA reads as TGTGCCAGCAGCAAAGAGCGGGAGAACACCGGGGAGCTGTTTTTT. Its translation is CASSKERENTGELFF. The full variable domain, with the rest looked up from reference TRBV5-5 and TRBJ2-2, is DAGVTQSPTHLIKTRGQQVTLRCSPISGHKSVSWYQQVLGQGPQFIFQYYEKEERGRGNFPDRFSARQFPNYSSELNVNALLLGDSALYLCASSKERENTGELFFGEGSRLTVL.

This chain links TRBV30 with TRBJ2-5; the D is unclear. This CDR3 comprises 12 residues. Germline loops: CDR1 GTSNPN, CDR2 SVGIG (reference sequence). Trimming took off 0 bases at V and 1 base at J, with 3 bases between the two ends. The CDR3 DNA reads TGTGCCTGGAGTGTACTCCAAGAGACCCAGTACTTC. Its protein is CAWSVLQETQYF.

The gene calls are TRBV6-5 and TRBJ2-7; 9 bases align to TRBD1. The CDR3 consists of 15 residues. Unmatched junction bases numbered 9, after V lost 6 bases and J lost 3 bases. Germline-derived CDR1 and CDR2 are MNHEY and SVGAGI. CDR3 sequence (DNA): TGTGCCAGCAGATCGGCCGGGACAGGGCACTACGAGCAGTACTTC. It translates to CASRSAGTGHYEQYF.

The chain has TRBV29-1 and TRBJ1-4, with D uncertain. This CDR3 spans 10 amino acids. Germline CDR1 is SQVTM and CDR2 is ANQGSEA. The CDR3 protein is CAGRQEKLFF. The CDR3 nucleotides are TGCGCAGGAAGACAAGAAAAACTGTTTTTT. The full variable domain, completed using reference TRBV29-1 and TRBJ1-4, is SAVISQKPSRDICQRGTSLTIQCQVDSQVTMMFWYRQQPGQSLTLIATANQGSEATYESGFVIDKFPISRPNLTFSTLTVSNMSPEDSSIYLCAGRQEKLFFGSGTQLSVL.

This clone has more than one count but fewer than ten. The rearrangement uses TRBV7-2 and TRBJ2-2; tentative D call: TRBD2 (5 bases). The CDR3 length is 15 residues. CDR1 and CDR2 (germline): SGHTA, FQGNSA. V shed 3 bases and J shed 1 base, with 9 bases lying between them. DNA for the CDR3: TGTGCCAGCAGCTTGGCTAGCTTGAACACCGGGGAGCTGTTTTTT. The encoded protein is CASSLASLNTGELFF.